Listed below are T cell receptor beta chains from one sample, sequenced in a study of response to subunit inactivated influenza vaccine. TCRdb reprocessed the RT-PCR reads with MiXCR, giving one entry per CDR3 protein. The sample records about 240,000 distinct CDR3 sequences, 9% to 15% being singletons. The sequencing used non-naive T cells sorted from PBMCs, collected around two weeks before vaccination. These receptors all stem from a man between 45 and 60 years old who received an inactivated influenza vaccine. Both conserved end residues are part of each CDR3. Fields, in order: J gene, V gene, clone size, D gene, CDR3 DNA, CDR3 protein. A D gene is named only where the DNA matches it firmly. Clone sizes are given selectively: once, few, many, or a class where the clone is expanded.

J: TRBJ1-1; V: TRBV29-1; size: NA; D: TRBD1; DNA: TGCAGCGTTGAAGGAGGGAGGGGCAGGGGGTACACTGAAGCTTTCTTT; CDR3: CSVEGGRGRGYTEAFF
J: TRBJ2-3; V: TRBV28; size: few; D: TRBD2; DNA: TGTGCCAGCAGTCCCCGACTACTAGCGGGAGTTGGAGATACGCAGTATTTT; CDR3: CASSPRLLAGVGDTQYF
J: TRBJ2-3; V: TRBV6-2/TRBV6-3; size: NA; D: NA; DNA: TGTGCCAGCAGCGCCCTCTTAGGCAACACAGATACGCAGTATTTT; CDR3: CASSALLGNTDTQYF
J: TRBJ2-7; V: TRBV29-1; size: NA; D: TRBD2; DNA: TGCAGCTACTCTAAACGGGGGGGTTCCTACGAGCAGTACTTC; CDR3: CSYSKRGGSYEQYF
J: TRBJ2-3; V: TRBV4-2; size: NA; D: TRBD2; DNA: TGTGCCAGCAGCCAAGAATGGAGACTAGCGGCTGGGGATACGCAGTATTTT; CDR3: CASSQEWRLAAGDTQYF
J: TRBJ2-5; V: TRBV7-2; size: few; D: NA; DNA: TGTGCCAGCAGCTTATTCGGCCTCCTGGAGACCCAGTACTTC; CDR3: CASSLFGLLETQYF
J: TRBJ2-7; V: TRBV7-2; size: few; D: TRBD1; DNA: TGTGCCAGCAGCCAGCGACAGGGCGTCTACGAGCAGTACTTC; CDR3: CASSQRQGVYEQYF
J: TRBJ1-2; V: TRBV29-1; size: few; D: NA; DNA: TGCAGCGTTGCTAAGGACAGCTATGGCTACACCTTC; CDR3: CSVAKDSYGYTF
J: TRBJ2-7; V: TRBV7-2; size: many; D: TRBD1; DNA: TGTGCCAGCAGCTCCCGTAAAGGACAGGGGACCTACGAGCAGTACTTC; CDR3: CASSSRKGQGTYEQYF
J: TRBJ2-7; V: TRBV27; size: few; D: NA; DNA: TGTGCCAGCAGTTTTCAAGGGGACTCCTACGAGCAGTACTTC; CDR3: CASSFQGDSYEQYF
J: TRBJ2-2; V: TRBV28; size: NA; D: NA; DNA: TGTGCCAGCAGTTTTTTTCCGTCCCGCAGCCAGGGTCGGGCGAACACCGGGGAGCTGTTTTTT; CDR3: CASSFFPSRSQGRANTGELFF
J: TRBJ2-3; V: TRBV7-8; size: NA; D: NA; DNA: TGTGCCAGCAGCTTACCGGAAGAGGCGGGATTATCGTCTAGCACAGATACGCAGTATTTT; CDR3: CASSLPEEAGLSSSTDTQYF
J: TRBJ1-2; V: TRBV28; size: NA; D: TRBD1; DNA: TGTGCCAGCAGTCCCCCTGGGACAGGGGGAGGCTACACCTTC; CDR3: CASSPPGTGGGYTF
J: TRBJ1-5; V: TRBV24-1; size: NA; D: NA; DNA: TGTGCCACCAGCGGAGGGAGCCCCAATCAGCCCCAGCATTTT; CDR3: CATSGGSPNQPQHF
J: TRBJ2-5; V: TRBV7-2; size: NA; D: TRBD2; DNA: TGTGCCAGCAGCTTGGGGAGCGGGGTGGAGACCCAGTACTTC; CDR3: CASSLGSGVETQYF
J: TRBJ2-3; V: TRBV11-2; size: NA; D: NA; DNA: TGTGCCAGCAGATGGGGAAGTGTGCGCACAGATACGCAGTATTTT; CDR3: CASRWGSVRTDTQYF
J: TRBJ1-5; V: TRBV7-8; size: many; D: NA; DNA: TGTGCCAGCAGCTTAGGCCCAGCTCGTCAGCCCCAGCATTTT; CDR3: CASSLGPARQPQHF
J: TRBJ2-7; V: TRBV20-1; size: few; D: NA; DNA: TGCAGTGCTAGAGGGACTCTTAACTACGAGCAGTACTTC; CDR3: CSARGTLNYEQYF
J: TRBJ1-2; V: TRBV28; size: few; D: NA; DNA: TGTGCCAGCAGTTTCGGGTGGTCGAACTATGGCTACACCTTC; CDR3: CASSFGWSNYGYTF
J: TRBJ2-7; V: TRBV12-3/TRBV12-4; size: NA; D: TRBD1; DNA: TGTGCCAGCAGTTTTCGACAGGGGTACGAGCAGTACTTC; CDR3: CASSFRQGYEQYF
J: TRBJ2-1; V: TRBV12-3/TRBV12-4; size: NA; D: NA; DNA: TGTGCCAGCAGCAGACTAGGAGGGCAGTTCTTC; CDR3: CASSRLGGQFF
J: TRBJ1-2; V: TRBV20-1; size: NA; D: NA; DNA: TGCAGTGCTAGTCCCGGGTACTATGGCTACACCTTC; CDR3: CSASPGYYGYTF
J: TRBJ2-1; V: TRBV6-1; size: few; D: TRBD2; DNA: TGTGCCAGCAGTCGGACTAGCGGGGGGTCGAATGAGCAGTTCTTC; CDR3: CASSRTSGGSNEQFF
J: TRBJ2-2; V: TRBV7-8; size: few; D: NA; DNA: TGTGCCAGCAGCTCAACGGACTACACCGGGGAGCTGTTTTTT; CDR3: CASSSTDYTGELFF
J: TRBJ2-7; V: TRBV7-2; size: many; D: TRBD1; DNA: TGTGCCAGCAGGGCCCGCGGGACAGGGTTCTACGAGCAGTACTTC; CDR3: CASRARGTGFYEQYF
J: TRBJ2-4; V: TRBV7-9; size: many; D: TRBD2; DNA: TGTGCCAGCAGCTTAAGTACGGGACTAGCAAACATTCAGTACTTC; CDR3: CASSLSTGLANIQYF
J: TRBJ2-3; V: TRBV13; size: NA; D: NA; DNA: TGTGCCAGCAGCCTTCAGAGGGGGAGCACAGATACGCAGTATTTT; CDR3: CASSLQRGSTDTQYF